This T cell receptor (beta chain) originates from a study of cytomegalovirus exposure and HLA in healthy donors (dated by TCRdb to 2015 to 2018). About the investigation overall: An earlier analysis of several hundred of the donors reported more than 250 Gb of sequence data and 100 million to 140 million unique TCR beta sequences from 150 million to 200 million T cells. An early release that covered fewer than 750 HLA-typed donors contained about 300 gigabases of sequencing data and 70 million to 100 million unique TCR sequences. Of the approximately 400 genotyped donors, over 70% fell in the genetic ancestry cluster associated with self-reported Caucasian donors. The study aimed to test whether cataloging public T cell receptors could reveal signatures of past pathogen exposure. Using immunosequencing, the study profiled T cell repertoires from 666 subjects and related those repertoires to cytomegalovirus serostatus. Along with the roughly 700-subject first cohort, a separate validation cohort of over 90 different subjects was used. The study combined high-throughput TCR immunosequencing, statistical association of individual TCRs with disease status, and machine learning to predict cytomegalovirus infection status. A later analysis re-examined previously published TCR beta repertoires from roughly 720 donors and added high-resolution HLA genotyping to investigate patterns of TCR occurrence. In the later analysis, no new phenotypic data were used to find candidate immune exposures; instead, reliance was placed on TCR beta sequences and their occurrence across donors. An earlier analysis of more than 450 of the donors used high-throughput TCR beta sequencing to judge whether each TCR beta V gene segment behaved as functional or pseudogenic. Donor age, sex, ethnicity and CMV serostatus were collected together with the repertoire data. A later genetic analysis took genome-wide SNP genotypes for about 55% of the 666 donors and used that subset as a discovery cohort. All discovery cohort repertoires had been generated on a single sequencing platform. Both class I and class II loci were covered by HLA typing, at four-digit resolution. The number of donors typed differed by locus, with roughly 620-630 for A, B, C, DRB1 and DQB1, roughly 520 for DQA1, over 600 for DPA1, and around 450 for DPB1. A handful of DR-DQ haplotypes were treated as single units for association and clustering because of strong linkage in the cohort. Among roughly 370 genotyped donors of the cohort, an average of roughly 240,000 unique TCR beta nucleotide sequences were sequenced per donor, roughly 20% of them non-productive. On the study overall, not on this receptor specifically: A further reported finding was that TCR beta sequences accurately predicted the HLA-A and HLA-B alleles for most subjects in the first cohort. In a later analysis, most CMV-associated TCR beta chains were found to appear HLA-restricted, with HLA associations seemingly driven largely by CMV exposure. Correlated functional status among segregating V segments might reflect linkage disequilibrium, but an unknown experimental factor could not be ruled out. The sequencing pipeline was judged likely to have produced a cluster of highly shared sequence variants as a technical artifact. In a later analysis, TCR association rates were found to vary across HLA loci, with the most associated TCRs seen for DRB1 alleles and the fewest for HLA-C alleles. The study gave a list of about 160 TCR beta chains associated with cytomegalovirus. In a later analysis, HLA-associated TCR beta chains showed more clonal expansion and lower generation probabilities than non-associated chains that were equally common. Compared with the approximately 700-donor mean, donors in an Asian-associated ancestry cluster had fewer N-insertions in productive TCRs, according to a later genetic analysis. A few of the identified cytomegalovirus-associated TCR beta chains were confirmed in vitro to be specific for cytomegalovirus antigens. The only immune exposure information available for the cohort was CMV serostatus. Specific HLA alleles were associated with over 15,000 TCR beta sequences at a false discovery rate of 0.05 in a later analysis. Because HLA typing was missing for some donors at each locus, association tests included only the typed subset. According to a later analysis, parvovirus B19, influenza, CMV and Epstein-Barr virus appeared linked to several top co-occurrence clusters. The presence/absence analyses assumed that sequencing depth was roughly uniform across donors, and that assumption may not be true. The authors suggested that the approach could potentially be generalized to other disease states and immunological phenotypes. The earlier analysis of 450 to 700 of the donors excluded some 15 rarely observed V segments, including chromosome 9 orphons, because counts were too low. When HLA alleles, especially DR and DQ, strongly co-occurred, TCR associations were difficult to assign to individual alleles. V-gene and J-gene trimming of TCR beta chains was associated with a missense DCLRE1C variant in a later genetic analysis, and the association was replicated in an independent cohort. While some public TCRs were present in many individuals, most TCR sequences turned up only very rarely across donors. In both the original and validation cohorts, the classifier was reported to diagnose cytomegalovirus status with high specificity and sensitivity. In this cohort, only TCR beta chains were sequenced, and detectable features were limited by the absence of alpha or paired-chain data. An earlier analysis of around 500 of the donors showed that most TCR beta V segments appeared in productive rearrangements either about 87% or about 30% of the time, which broadly matched IMGT annotations. The 87-base-pair reads could not distinguish some IMGT-functional V segments, including TRBV6-2 and TRBV6-3, so those segments were excluded.

Receptors were amplified or captured by the immunoSEQ multiplex PCR assay. For the multiplex PCR, a mixture combining 60 forward primers for TCR Vbeta segments and 13 reverse primers for TCR Jbeta segments was used. Amplification of the CDR3 region of rearranged TCR beta genes was performed with a multiplex PCR assay on genomic DNA. Amplified TCR beta libraries were sequenced as 87-base-pair reads on the Illumina HiSeq System. Processing in the source paper ran as follows. In a later analysis, 70 million to 95 million unique TCR beta chains were counted across the roughly 700 repertoires, and about 10 million of these chains were shared by at least two donors. To remove PCR and sequencing errors, raw reads were error-corrected and collapsed into unique sequences using a nearest-neighbor algorithm that merged closely related sequences. V, D and J gene segments were assigned by aligning CDR3 sequences to IMGT reference sequences. Each retained sequence needed at least a six-nucleotide match to both a V gene segment and a J gene segment. A rearrangement was called productive if the CDR3 had no stop codons and remained in frame with V and J, and every other rearrangement was called non-productive. CDR3 was defined according to IMGT convention as the region running from the second conserved V-encoded cysteine to the conserved J-encoded phenylalanine. The earlier analysis of about 500 of the donors excluded sequences that lacked an unambiguous match to a single V gene segment. In an earlier analysis of approximately 610 of the donors, V segments were called functional above 56.7% productive rearrangements and were called segregating when the between-donor standard deviation exceeded 5%. A statistical classification framework was developed to diagnose cytomegalovirus status using the catalog of TCR beta chain sequences. V and J gene assignment, in a later analysis, came from comparing TCR nucleotide sequences with IMGT/GENE-DB human TR gene sequences. A later analysis assigned CDR3 sequences and most-parsimonious VDJ recombination scenarios with the TCRdist pipeline. A later analysis defined each TCR beta chain by its CDR3 amino acid sequence plus V-gene family, and excluded reads lacking a unique V-gene family. To address suspected cross-contamination and a sequencing artifact, a later analysis removed around 590 highly shared, low-generation-probability nucleotide sequences. In a later analysis, a clonal expansion index for each public chain was calculated from normalized within-repertoire ranks of inferred template counts. Generation probabilities in a later analysis came from a VDJ recombination model fitted to out-of-frame rearrangements, and those results were checked against IGoR. A later analysis scored TCR-TCR, TCR-HLA and TCR-CMV co-occurrence with hypergeometric tests, applying a repertoire-size bias correction to TCR pairs. In a later analysis, false discovery rates were estimated by permuting HLA or CMV assignments 20 times. In a later analysis, co-occurring TCRs were grouped using DBSCAN, and TCRdist sequence similarity was added for clustering within HLA-allele-positive subsets. For co-occurrence clustering, repertoires with fewer than 30,000 or more than 120,000 public chains were excluded, along with roughly 5 repertoires with anomalous nucleotide sharing. Drawn from immuneACCESS, this table holds only the in-frame rearrangements with V and J called that TCRdb kept. Clones are partly lost; checked studies trace under half to an unresolved V gene and leave the rest unexplained. That table furnishes V, J and clone size, whereas the DNA furnished D and trimming. The sample table shows 55,000 to 85,000 clones, and about three quarters are seen once. The biggest ten clones account for around an eighth of the sample.

This clone occurred a few times. It has no known antigen specificity. No much larger clone is present one base from it, and per-base qualities are unavailable. The cohort comprised fewer than 750 healthy bone marrow donors. All cohort members were sampled while nominally healthy, although unrecorded immune exposures were likely present. The donor tested CMV seropositive and was one of the 289 seropositive cohort members. Each donor provided a peripheral blood sample, and peripheral blood mononuclear cells were used for TCR beta sequencing. Genomic DNA was extracted from the blood cell samples with the Qiagen DNeasy Blood Extraction Kit. Its CDR3 holds 15 amino acids, cysteine through phenylalanine. Just CDR3 DNA is preserved here, 45 bases in frame from base 1. CDR1 and CDR2, looked up from the germline V gene (reference sequence), are LNHDA and SQIVND. A distance of 18 bases separates the germline ends of V and J, which lose 6 bases and 7 bases respectively.

The chain was built from TRBV19 and TRBJ2-2, with no confidently assigned D gene. The clonotype was recovered from a woman in her thirties or forties in good health and CMV-seropositive. The sample was PBMCs. The DNA sequence follows: TGTGCCAGTAGCGCCTTTACCCCTTCGGTCGGGGAGCTGTTTTTT. Its amino acids are CASSAFTPSVGELFF.